These 26 T cell receptor beta chains were sequenced from one sample in a study of T cells in Graves' hyperthyroidism and ophthalmopathy. What was amplified from RNA transcripts were TCR beta CDR3 regions. First-round RT-PCR with HTBI primers amplified the TCR CDR3 region. Each CDR3 protein is one row after TCRdb ran MiXCR on the multiplex PCR reads. The data show hundreds of thousands of distinct CDR3 sequences, with about a sixth seen just once and less than 4.5% held by the top ten. Material: blood. The origin of the receptors is a woman between 25 and 40 years old with Graves' hyperthyroidism.

This clonotype was detected a few times. V gene TRBV29-1 combines with J gene TRBJ1-1, with D possibly matching TRBD1 (6 bases). Germline CDR1 is SQVTM and CDR2 is ANQGSEA. Trimming shortened V by 6 bases and J by 4 bases, and 21 bases separated the two germline ends. The CDR3 spans 15 residues. CDR3 residues: CSVGQTTSSVTEAFF. Here the CDR3 DNA reads TGCAGCGTCGGACAGACCACTTCAAGCGTCACTGAAGCTTTCTTT. Together with reference TRBV29-1 and TRBJ1-1, the CDR3 gives the full variable domain: SAVISQKPSRDICQRGTSLTIQCQVDSQVTMMFWYRQQPGQSLTLIATANQGSEATYESGFVIDKFPISRPNLTFSTLTVSNMSPEDSSIYLCSVGQTTSSVTEAFFGQGTRLTVV.

The chain carries TRBV5-1 and TRBJ1-1; the D gene is possibly TRBD1 (6 bases). The germline V and J ends were trimmed by 2 bases and 8 bases, with 19 bases remaining between them. CDR1 SGHRS and CDR2 YFSETQ come from the germline V gene. The CDR3 consists of 15 residues. CDR3 region: CASSFMSGGTGEAFF. CDR3 coding DNA: TGCGCCAGCAGCTTCATGTCGGGCGGTACAGGGGAAGCTTTCTTT.

The CDR3 DNA reads TGCGCCAGCAGCCGCGACCTAGAGAGGGGGCTGAGAAATGAGCAGTTCTTC. Translated: CASSRDLERGLRNEQFF. V is TRBV4-1 and J is TRBJ2-1; 7 bases line up with TRBD1. CDR3 length: 17 amino acids. Germline V gene data show CDR1 as MGHRA and CDR2 as YSYEKL. J gave up 7 bases and V 4 bases, and 16 bases lay outside the gene matches.

The chain is built from TRBV9 and TRBJ2-7; 10 nucleotides agree with TRBD2. Unmatched junction bases numbered 9, after V lost 0 bases and J lost 6 bases. CDR3 length: 16 amino acids. CDR1 and CDR2 (germline): SGDLS, YYNGEE. CDR3 in amino acids: CASSVEQGLATAEQYF. CDR3 coding DNA: TGTGCCAGCAGCGTAGAGCAGGGACTAGCGACTGCCGAGCAGTACTTC.

The sample holds many counts of this clonotype. The rearrangement joins TRBV10-3 to TRBJ1-2, with D unclear. Germline CDR1 reads ENHRY; CDR2 reads SYGVKD. V was clipped by 2 bases and J by 2 bases, with 12 bases between them. The CDR3 is 15 residues long. The CDR3 DNA sequence: TGTGCCATCAGTGAGGTCGCAGTCCCCAACTATGGCTACACCTTC. Residues: CAISEVAVPNYGYTF.

This clonotype was seen a few times. CDR3 loop: CASRLGGRDGTDTQYF. CDR3 DNA sequence: TGTGCCAGCCGCCTGGGAGGCAGGGACGGCACAGATACGCAGTATTTT. The chain recombines TRBV25-1 with TRBJ2-3; tentatively, D is TRBD2 (6 bases). This CDR3 is built from 16 residues. CDR1 and CDR2 (germline): MGHDK, SYGVNS. Deletions cut 8 bases from V and 1 base from J, with 19 bases between.

The sample holds many counts of this clonotype. The CDR3 nucleotides read TGTGCCAGCAGTGGGACAGGGGGCGTTCAGCCCCAGCATTTT. The encoded protein is CASSGTGGVQPQHF. The rearrangement joins TRBV2 to TRBJ1-5; TRBD1 matches 11 bases. This CDR3 is 14 amino acids long. Germline CDR1 and CDR2: SNHLY and FYNNEI. V lost 4 bases and J lost 6; bases outside the gene matches: 2.

This chain joins TRBV10-2 and TRBJ2-7; 9 bases align to TRBD2. Germline CDR1 and CDR2: WSHSY and SAAADI. V trimming: 3 bases; J trimming: 0 bases; junction bases outside the gene matches: 3. This CDR3 is built from 15 residues. The CDR3: CASSETSGPSYEQYF. DNA for the CDR3: TGCGCCAGCAGTGAAACTAGCGGGCCCTCCTACGAGCAGTACTTC.

This chain joins TRBV30 and TRBJ2-3; TRBD2 aligns across 9 bases. The CDR3 covers 14 residues. Germline CDR1 reads GTSNPN; CDR2 reads SVGIG (reference sequence). V was pared by 0 bases and J by 8 bases, with 6 bases of the junction left unmatched. CDR3 in DNA: TGTGCCTGGAGTGTAGGGTTAGCGGGAGTTACGCAGTATTTT. Residues: CAWSVGLAGVTQYF.

The chain combines TRBV7-3 with TRBJ2-2; D remains ambiguous. Trimming stripped 1 base from V and 6 bases from J, with 6 bases between. The CDR3 totals 13 residues. Per the germline V gene, CDR1 is SGHTA and CDR2 is FQGTGA. CDR3 loop: CASSLIPAGELFF. CDR3 bases: TGTGCCAGCAGCTTAATCCCGGCCGGGGAGCTGTTTTTT.

This clonotype was detected ten times or more. V is TRBV15 and J is TRBJ1-1; 8 bases map to TRBD1. The CDR3 runs to 16 residues. Germline loops: CDR1 LNHNV, CDR2 YYDKDF (reference sequence). Germline trimming cut 1 base from V and 1 base from J; bases unmatched to any gene: 5. The CDR3 sequence: CATSRGRDRRNTEAFF. In DNA form, the CDR3 reads TGTGCCACCAGCAGAGGCCGGGACAGGAGGAACACTGAAGCTTTCTTT.

This clonotype has ten or more counts. The V and J genes are TRBV28 and TRBJ2-5; D may be TRBD2 (5 bases). V was trimmed by 5 bases and J by 6 bases, leaving 13 bases between them. Germline CDR1 MDHEN, CDR2 SYDVKM. The CDR3 is made up of 13 amino acids. DNA of the CDR3: TGTGCCAGCAGTCCGGACTCCCGTCAGACCCAGTACTTC. Its protein is CASSPDSRQTQYF.

This clonotype was observed many times. The rearrangement joins TRBV27 to TRBJ2-7; D not resolved. This CDR3 spans 14 amino acids. CDR1 and CDR2 from the germline V gene are MNHEY and SMNVEV (reference sequence). V lost 3 bases and J 0 bases, leaving 9 bases between the germline ends. CDR3 nucleotide sequence: TGTGCCAGCAGTTTTTCGGCGAGCTCCTACGAGCAGTACTTC. It specifies CASSFSASSYEQYF.

The chain couples TRBV24-1 to TRBJ2-2, with 10 bases identical to TRBD2. This CDR3 region has 16 residues. J lost 5 bases, V lost 6 bases, and 8 bases had no gene match. Germline CDR1 reads KGHDR; CDR2 reads SFDVKD. CDR3 bases: TGTGCCACCAGTACGCTAGCGGGAGTGGGGACCGGGGAGCTGTTTTTT. Translation: CATSTLAGVGTGELFF.

The chain combines TRBV29-1 with TRBJ2-3; perhaps TRBD2 as D (6 bases). The CDR3 has 17 residues. The germline CDR1 and CDR2 sequences are SQVTM and ANQGSEA. V was shortened by 2 bases and J by 4 bases, with 22 bases between the two germline ends. In DNA, the CDR3 is TGCAGCGTTGAACCCTACGGGTCCCTTTGGAGGGCAGATACGCAGTATTTT. As protein: CSVEPYGSLWRADTQYF.

This clonotype showed up many times. V is TRBV30 and J is TRBJ1-5; perhaps TRBD1 as D (5 bases). The V gene lost 0 bases and the J gene lost 5 bases, with 5 bases spanning the gap. The V gene's germline CDR1 is GTSNPN and CDR2 SVGIG (reference sequence). CDR3 size: 12 residues. CDR3 DNA: TGTGCCTGGAGTGTGGGGGATCAGCCCCAGCATTTT. This encodes CAWSVGDQPQHF. Together with reference TRBV30 and TRBJ1-5, the CDR3 gives the full variable domain: SQTIHQWPATLVQPVGSPLSLECTVEGTSNPNLYWYRQAAGRGLQLLFYSVGIGQISSEVPQNLSASRPQDRQFILSSKKLLLSDSGFYLCAWSVGDQPQHFGDGTRLSIL.

This clonotype has a handful of counts. This chain links TRBV12-3 or TRBV12-4 with TRBJ1-2; possibly TRBD1 for D (6 bases). This CDR3 has 16 amino acids. Trimming took 7 bases from V and 6 from J, leaving 24 bases between them. This CDR3 reads CASNNRRGGEGHGYTF. In DNA, the CDR3 is TGTGCCAGCAATAATAGGCGTGGGGGCGAAGGCCATGGCTACACCTTC.

The rearrangement uses TRBV19 and TRBJ1-5; D is perhaps TRBD1 (5 bases). V shed 2 bases and J shed 3 bases, with 17 bases lying between them. The germline CDR1 and CDR2 sequences are LNHDA and SQIVND (reference sequence). This CDR3 is built from 17 residues. In DNA, the CDR3 is TGTGCCAGTAGTATAATGCTCACGGGGGGGATCAATCAGCCCCAGCATTTT. This encodes CASSIMLTGGINQPQHF.

This clonotype was detected a few times. CDR3 DNA sequence: TGCGCCAGCATAACAGGACCAAACTCTAACTATGGCTACACCTTC. This sequence encodes CASITGPNSNYGYTF. The chain employs TRBV5-1 and TRBJ1-2; D may be TRBD1 (5 bases). Trimming left V 6 bases short and J 0 bases short, with 15 bases between. This CDR3 has 15 amino acids. CDR1 and CDR2 (germline): SGHRS, YFSETQ.

The rearrangement uses TRBV20-1 and TRBJ2-3, with D perhaps matching TRBD2 (6 bases). The CDR3 is 12 residues long. Trimming cost V 6 bases and J 5 bases, with 12 bases left between them. CDR1 is DFQATT, CDR2 SNEGSKA, per germline (reference sequence). The CDR3 coding sequence is TGCAGTGCGTCGGGAGTTGGAGATACGCAGTATTTT. Translation gives CSASGVGDTQYF.

This clonotype has just a few counts. V gene TRBV30 combines with J gene TRBJ1-1; D unresolved. CDR3 length: 14 residues. The germline V gene has CDR1 GTSNPN and CDR2 SVGIG (reference sequence). V lost 2 bases and J 1 base, leaving 11 bases between the germline ends. The CDR3 sequence: CAWSTGRANTEAFF. Written as DNA, the CDR3 is TGTGCCTGGAGTACCGGGCGGGCGAACACTGAAGCTTTCTTT.

The chain links TRBV2 to TRBJ1-6, with 8 bases matching TRBD1. CDR3 length: 16 residues. The germline V gene encodes CDR1 SNHLY and CDR2 FYNNEI. Unmatched junction bases numbered 10, after V lost 7 bases and J lost 5 bases. CDR3 bases: TGTGCCAGCATCGGACAGGGTGGGTCGAATAATTCACCCCTCCACTTT. It translates to CASIGQGGSNNSPLHF.

This clonotype was counted a few times. The CDR3 DNA follows: TGTGCCAGCAGACGAGGGACAGGAGACTATGGCTACACCTTC. Protein sequence: CASRRGTGDYGYTF. The gene calls are TRBV6-1 and TRBJ1-2; TRBD1 matches at 8 bases. Trimming took 6 bases from V and 3 from J; bases not matched to a gene: 6. CDR1 and CDR2 from the germline V gene are MNHNS and SASEGT. This CDR3 spans 14 amino acids.

This clonotype has ten or more counts. The chain links TRBV27 to TRBJ2-1; either TRBD1 or TRBD2 may fit D (6 bases each). CDR1 and CDR2 from the germline V gene are MNHEY and SMNVEV (reference sequence). This CDR3 has 16 amino acids. The ends were cut back, 4 bases at V and 0 bases at J, with 13 bases in the middle. DNA of the CDR3: TGTGCCAGCAGTTCGCTTTCGGGGGCCTCCTACAATGAGCAGTTCTTC. Translated: CASSSLSGASYNEQFF.

This clonotype was recorded a few times. CDR3 amino acids: CASSLTQWRGSRYEQYF. The CDR3 region has the DNA TGTGCCAGCAGTTTAACCCAATGGCGGGGATCGCGCTACGAGCAGTACTTC. This chain uses TRBV28 with TRBJ2-7; TRBD2 might be the D (6 bases). The ends were cut back, 2 bases at V and 3 bases at J, with 20 bases in the middle. The CDR3 extends over 17 amino acids. Germline CDR1 is MDHEN and CDR2 is SYDVKM.

This chain links TRBV2 with TRBJ2-1; possible D gene TRBD2, 5 bases. The CDR3 runs to 15 residues. Per the germline V gene, CDR1 is SNHLY and CDR2 is FYNNEI. Deletions cut 3 bases from V and 5 bases from J, with 14 bases between. The CDR3 sequence: CASSDSLVGNNEQFF. CDR3 bases: TGTGCCAGCAGTGACTCCCTAGTCGGGAACAATGAGCAGTTCTTC.